The 9 T cell receptor beta chains given below trace back to one sample, sequenced in a study of blood T cell repertoires in COVID-19. The method was immunoSEQ multiplex PCR; TCRdb's version includes in-frame clones alone and lacks a portion of them. The sample consists of about 48,000 clones, roughly 85% of them appearing once. Sequencing input: peripheral blood. The receptors were gathered from a woman at least 80 years old with acute or convalescent COVID-19.

Comment on this clone: Other DNA sequences from this sample encode an identical CDR3 as well. The rearrangement joins TRBV5-1 to TRBJ2-3; D is unresolved. From germline, CDR1 is SGHRS and CDR2 YFSETQ. This CDR3 has 13 residues. The germline V and J ends were trimmed by 1 base and 1 base, with 4 bases remaining between them. CDR3 protein: CASSLSGTDTQYF. The CDR3 coding sequence is TGCGCCAGCAGCTTGTCGGGCACAGATACGCAGTATTTT.

In its sample, this clone was seen a few times. The chain joins TRBV6-1 to TRBJ1-5; TRBD1 agrees at 8 bases. After removal of 3 bases from V and 1 base from J, the junction contained 2 bases not matched to a gene. This CDR3 contains 15 residues. Germline V gene data show CDR1 as MNHNS and CDR2 as SASEGT. The CDR3 nucleotides are TGTGCCAGCAGTGACCGACAGGGGAGCAATCAGCCCCAGCATTTT. This sequence encodes CASSDRQGSNQPQHF.

V usage is TRBV2 and J usage is TRBJ1-4; tentatively, D is TRBD1 (5 bases). Germline values: CDR1 SNHLY, CDR2 FYNNEI. The CDR3 length is 14 residues. V gave up 5 bases and J gave up 4 bases, with 11 bases separating them. CDR3: CASSMDKFNEKLFF. The CDR3, as DNA: TGTGCCAGCAGTATGGACAAGTTTAATGAAAAACTGTTTTTT.

V gene TRBV18 combines with J gene TRBJ1-3; D call uncertain. Trimming stripped 3 bases from V and 0 bases from J, with 12 bases between. The germline CDR1 and CDR2 sequences are KGHSH and LQKENI. CDR3 length: 16 residues. Here the CDR3 reads CASSPPPGNSGNTIYF. The CDR3 DNA reads as TGTGCCAGCTCACCGCCCCCCGGTAACTCTGGAAACACCATATATTTT. Using reference TRBV18 and TRBJ1-3 for the parts outside the CDR3, the full variable domain is NAGVMQNPRHLVRRRGQEARLRCSPMKGHSHVYWYRQLPEEGLKFMVYLQKENIIDESGMPKERFSAEFPKEGPSILRIQQVVRGDSAAYFCASSPPPGNSGNTIYFGEGSWLTVV.

The chain is built from TRBV6-1 and TRBJ2-7; possible D gene TRBD1, 6 bases. V gave up 3 bases and J gave up 4 bases, with 10 bases separating them. Germline V gene lookup returns CDR1 MNHNS and CDR2 SASEGT. There are 13 residues in the CDR3. The CDR3 region has the DNA TGTGCCAGCAGTGAGTTCGACAGGTACGAGCAGTACTTC. Protein product: CASSEFDRYEQYF.

The genes are TRBV25-1 and TRBJ2-6, with a possible D match to TRBD1 (6 bases). Trimming stripped 6 bases from V and 1 base from J, with 16 bases between. This CDR3 spans 17 amino acids. The germline V gene encodes CDR1 MGHDK and CDR2 SYGVNS. CDR3 loop: CASRKAGAESGANVLTF. CDR3 bases: TGTGCCAGCAGAAAGGCAGGGGCGGAATCTGGGGCCAACGTCCTGACTTTC. The entire variable domain, with the rest obtained from reference TRBV25-1 and TRBJ2-6, is as follows: EADIYQTPRYLVIGTGKKITLECSQTMGHDKMYWYQQDPGMELHLIHYSYGVNSTEKGDLSSESTVSRIRTEHFPLTLESARPSHTSQYLCASRKAGAESGANVLTFGAGSRLTVL.

This clone was observed a handful of times. This rearrangement joins TRBV19 to TRBJ2-2; D gene unclear. Germline values: CDR1 LNHDA, CDR2 SQIVND (reference sequence). The length of the CDR3 is 14 residues. Trimming pared 8 bases from V and 6 bases from J, leaving 16 bases between. This chain's CDR3 is CASLPSSFPGELFF. The CDR3, as DNA: TGTGCCAGTCTCCCCAGTTCTTTCCCCGGGGAGCTGTTTTTT.

The chain joins TRBV7-9 to TRBJ1-2; 10 bases agree with TRBD1. The germline CDR1 and CDR2 sequences are SEHNR and FQNEAQ (reference sequence). The CDR3 length is 15 residues. With 5 bases clipped from V and 4 bases from J, the junction kept 7 bases outside the gene matches. The CDR3 region has the DNA TGTGCCAGCAGCCCGACAGGGGGCGGGAGCTATGGCTACACCTTC. This translates into CASSPTGGGSYGYTF.

The chain is built from TRBV19 and TRBJ2-3; 7 bases agree with TRBD1. The junction had 0 bases not matched to a gene; V was cut back by 5 bases and J by 4 bases. Germline CDR1 and CDR2: LNHDA and SQIVND (reference sequence). The CDR3 extends over 12 amino acids. The CDR3 reads CASSDRADTQYF. The CDR3 nucleotides read TGTGCCAGTAGTGACAGGGCAGATACGCAGTATTTT.